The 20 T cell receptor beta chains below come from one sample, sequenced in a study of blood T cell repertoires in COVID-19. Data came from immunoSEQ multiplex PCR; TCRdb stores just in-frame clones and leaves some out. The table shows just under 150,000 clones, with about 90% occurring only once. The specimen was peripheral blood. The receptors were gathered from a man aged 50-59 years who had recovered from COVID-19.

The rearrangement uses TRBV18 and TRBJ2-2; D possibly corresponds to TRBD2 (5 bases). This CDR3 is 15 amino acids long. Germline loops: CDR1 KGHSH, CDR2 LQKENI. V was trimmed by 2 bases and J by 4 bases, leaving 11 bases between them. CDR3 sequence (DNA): TGTGCCAGCTCACCATCAGTTCGGGGCACCGGGGAGCTGTTTTTT. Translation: CASSPSVRGTGELFF.

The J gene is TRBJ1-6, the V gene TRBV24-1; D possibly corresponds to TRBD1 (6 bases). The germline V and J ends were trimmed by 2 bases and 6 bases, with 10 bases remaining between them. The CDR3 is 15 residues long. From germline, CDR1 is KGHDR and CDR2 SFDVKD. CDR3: CATSDSGQRNSPLHF. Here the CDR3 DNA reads TGTGCCACCAGTGATTCCGGACAGCGTAATTCACCCCTCCACTTT.

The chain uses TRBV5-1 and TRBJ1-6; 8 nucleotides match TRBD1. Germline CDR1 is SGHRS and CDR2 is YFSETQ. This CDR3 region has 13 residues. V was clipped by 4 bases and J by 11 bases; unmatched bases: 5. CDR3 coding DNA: TGCGCCAGCAGCGTCGGACAGGGAGCACCCCTCCACTTT. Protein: CASSVGQGAPLHF.

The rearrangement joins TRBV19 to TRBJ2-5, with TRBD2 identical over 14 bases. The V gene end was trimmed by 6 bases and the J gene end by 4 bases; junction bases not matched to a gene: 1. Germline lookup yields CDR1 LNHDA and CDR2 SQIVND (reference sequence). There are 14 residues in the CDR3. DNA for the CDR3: TGTGCCAGTAGCGGGACTAGCGGGGGAGAGACCCAGTACTTC. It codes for CASSGTSGGETQYF. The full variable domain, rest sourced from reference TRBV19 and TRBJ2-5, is DGGITQSPKYLFRKEGQNVTLSCEQNLNHDAMYWYRQDPGQGLRLIYYSQIVNDFQKGDIAEGYSVSREKKESFPLTVTSAQKNPTAFYLCASSGTSGGETQYFGPGTRLLVL.

The CDR3 region is CASSPSALRGRAGANVLTF. CDR3 nucleotide sequence: TGTGCCAGCAGCCCCTCGGCGCTCCGGGGGAGGGCTGGGGCCAACGTCCTGACTTTC. V is TRBV4-2 and J is TRBJ2-6; 7 nucleotides match TRBD2. Trimming cost V 4 bases and J 2 bases; bases outside gene matches: 14. The CDR3 loop spans 19 amino acids. The V gene's germline CDR1 is LGHNA and CDR2 YNFKEQ.

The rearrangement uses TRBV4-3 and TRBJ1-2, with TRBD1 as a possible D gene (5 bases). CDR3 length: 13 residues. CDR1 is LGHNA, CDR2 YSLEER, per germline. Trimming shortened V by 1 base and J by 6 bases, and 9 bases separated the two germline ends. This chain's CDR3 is CASSQVGGNGYTF. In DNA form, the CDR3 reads TGCGCCAGCAGCCAAGTGGGGGGGAATGGCTACACCTTC.

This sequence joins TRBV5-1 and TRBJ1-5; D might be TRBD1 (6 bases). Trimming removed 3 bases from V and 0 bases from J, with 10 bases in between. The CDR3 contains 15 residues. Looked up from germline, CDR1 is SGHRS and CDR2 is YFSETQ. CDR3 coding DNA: TGCGCCAGCAGCTCGGGACATAATAGCAATCAGCCCCAGCATTTT. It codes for CASSSGHNSNQPQHF. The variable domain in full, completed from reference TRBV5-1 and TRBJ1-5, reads KAGVTQTPRYLIKTRGQQVTLSCSPISGHRSVSWYQQTPGQGLQFLFEYFSETQRNKGNFPGRFSGRQFSNSRSEMNVSTLELGDSALYLCASSSGHNSNQPQHFGDGTRLSIL.

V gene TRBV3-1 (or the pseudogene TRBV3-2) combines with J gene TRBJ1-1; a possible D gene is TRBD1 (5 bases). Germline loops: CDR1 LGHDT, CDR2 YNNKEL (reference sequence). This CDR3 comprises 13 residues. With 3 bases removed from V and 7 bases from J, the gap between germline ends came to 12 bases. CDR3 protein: CASSQAGGCEAFF. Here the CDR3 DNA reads TGTGCCAGCAGCCAGGCGGGGGGGTGTGAAGCTTTCTTT.

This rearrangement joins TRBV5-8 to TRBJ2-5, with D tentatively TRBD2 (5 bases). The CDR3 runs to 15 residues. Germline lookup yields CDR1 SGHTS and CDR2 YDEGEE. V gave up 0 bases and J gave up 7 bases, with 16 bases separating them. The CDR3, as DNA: TGTGCCAGCAGCTTGGTTCCGGACGGACTTGGGACCCAGTACTTC. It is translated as CASSLVPDGLGTQYF.

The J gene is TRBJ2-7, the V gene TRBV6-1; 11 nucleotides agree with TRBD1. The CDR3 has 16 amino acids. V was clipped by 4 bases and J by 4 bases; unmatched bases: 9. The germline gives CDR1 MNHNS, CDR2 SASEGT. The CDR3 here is CASSVLTGTGGYEQYF. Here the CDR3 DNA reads TGTGCCAGCAGTGTACTTACCGGGACAGGGGGATACGAGCAGTACTTC.

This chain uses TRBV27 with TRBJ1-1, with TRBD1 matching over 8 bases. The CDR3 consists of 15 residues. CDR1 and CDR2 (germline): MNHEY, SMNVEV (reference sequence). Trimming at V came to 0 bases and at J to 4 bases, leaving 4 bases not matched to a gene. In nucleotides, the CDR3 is TGTGCCAGCAGTTTATCTTGGGACAGGCGCACTGAAGCTTTCTTT. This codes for CASSLSWDRRTEAFF.

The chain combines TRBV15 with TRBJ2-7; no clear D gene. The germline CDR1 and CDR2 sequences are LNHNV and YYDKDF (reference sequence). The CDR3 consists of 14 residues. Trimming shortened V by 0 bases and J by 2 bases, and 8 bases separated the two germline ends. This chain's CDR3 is CATSRDRAAYEQYF. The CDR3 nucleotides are TGTGCCACCAGCAGAGACCGCGCCGCCTACGAGCAGTACTTC.

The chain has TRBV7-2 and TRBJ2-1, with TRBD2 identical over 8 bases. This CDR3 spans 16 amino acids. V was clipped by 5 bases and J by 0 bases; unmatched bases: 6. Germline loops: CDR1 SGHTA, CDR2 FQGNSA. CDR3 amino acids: CASSPAGGSSYNEQFF. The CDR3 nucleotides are TGTGCCAGCAGCCCGGCGGGGGGATCCTCCTACAATGAGCAGTTCTTC.

The CDR3 DNA reads as TGTGCCAGAAGCCAACAGGGGGCGGTCTATGGCTACACCTTC. Protein product: CARSQQGAVYGYTF. This chain uses TRBV5-3 with TRBJ1-2; 9 positions agree with TRBD1. TRBV5-3 is classed as an ORF, of uncertain function. This CDR3 comprises 14 residues. V was clipped by 4 bases and J by 4 bases; unmatched bases: 5.

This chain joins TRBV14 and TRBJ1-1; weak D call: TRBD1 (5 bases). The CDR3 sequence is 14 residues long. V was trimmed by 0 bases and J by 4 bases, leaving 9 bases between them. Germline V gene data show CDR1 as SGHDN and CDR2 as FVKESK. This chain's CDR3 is CASSQEQGFTEAFF. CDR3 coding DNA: TGTGCCAGCAGCCAAGAGCAGGGCTTCACTGAAGCTTTCTTT.

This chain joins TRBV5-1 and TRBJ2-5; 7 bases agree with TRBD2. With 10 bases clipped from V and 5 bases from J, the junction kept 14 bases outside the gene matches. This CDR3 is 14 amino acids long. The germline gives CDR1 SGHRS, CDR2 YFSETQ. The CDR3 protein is CASTRYLGGETQYF. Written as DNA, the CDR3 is TGCGCCTCCACGAGATACCTGGGGGGGGAGACCCAGTACTTC.

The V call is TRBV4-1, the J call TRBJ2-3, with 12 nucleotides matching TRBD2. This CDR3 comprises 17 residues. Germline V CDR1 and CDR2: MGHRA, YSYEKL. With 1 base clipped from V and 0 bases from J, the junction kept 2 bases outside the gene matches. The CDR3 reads CASSQGTSGASTDTQYF. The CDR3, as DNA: TGCGCCAGCAGCCAAGGGACTAGCGGGGCTAGCACAGATACGCAGTATTTT.

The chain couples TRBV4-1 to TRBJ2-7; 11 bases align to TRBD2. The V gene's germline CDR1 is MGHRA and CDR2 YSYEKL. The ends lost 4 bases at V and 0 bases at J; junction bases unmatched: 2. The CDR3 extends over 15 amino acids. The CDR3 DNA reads TGCGCCAGCAGCCCTGGGACTAGCGGCTCCTACGAGCAGTACTTC. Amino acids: CASSPGTSGSYEQYF.

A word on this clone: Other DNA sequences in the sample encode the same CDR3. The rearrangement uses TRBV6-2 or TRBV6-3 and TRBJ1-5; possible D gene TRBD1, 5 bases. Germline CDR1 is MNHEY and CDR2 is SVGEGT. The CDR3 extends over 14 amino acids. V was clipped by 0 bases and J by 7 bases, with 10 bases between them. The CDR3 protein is CASSYSGGRQPQHF. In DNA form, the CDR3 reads TGTGCCAGCAGTTACTCGGGGGGTAGACAGCCCCAGCATTTT.

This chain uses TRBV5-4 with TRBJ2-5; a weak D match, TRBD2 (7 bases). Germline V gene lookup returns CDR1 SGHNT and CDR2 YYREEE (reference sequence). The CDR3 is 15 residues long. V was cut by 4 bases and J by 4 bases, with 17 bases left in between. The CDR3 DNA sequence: TGTGCCAGCAGCGCGGGGCGGGGGCAGGTAGAGACCCAGTACTTC. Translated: CASSAGRGQVETQYF.